In this sample, the clone carrying this T cell receptor beta chain turned up a few times. The target antigen is unknown. The sample originates from a study of T cells after yellow fever vaccination. Study context: Low-cell-number fractions were prepared with SMART-Seq v4 Ultra Low Input.

Germline-derived CDR1 and CDR2 are MNHEY and SVGEGT. This CDR3 comprises 20 residues. Trimming stripped 0 bases from V and 0 bases from J, with 18 bases between. 5'RACE template switching added a universal primer site and UMIs to TCR cDNA. In TCRdb, the 5' RACE reads were re-called with MiXCR into one record per CDR3 protein. The sample lists 250,000 to 400,000 distinct CDR3 sequences, approximately 4% occurring once. Study-wide findings and caveats: Weaker overall, the secondary response nonetheless peaked faster (day 5 versus 15).

The source is a man between 18 and 35 years old who received the YFV17D yellow fever vaccine. The V gene is TRBV6-2 or TRBV6-3, the J gene TRBJ1-6; unclear D gene. The sample consisted of PBMCs, taken 15 days after the yellow fever booster vaccination. The CDR3 DNA follows: TGTGCCAGCAGTTACTCGGACGGGCCACCCTCTTACTCCTATAATTCACCCCTCCACTTT. The encoded protein is CASSYSDGPPSYSYNSPLHF.